These 22 T cell receptor beta chains were sequenced from one sample in a study of blood T cells in healthy people across ages. The use of a sample-barcoded 5' primer and a J-beta primer mix characterized a second PCR of roughly 7 to 11 cycles. TCRdb re-called the 5' RACE reads with MiXCR, one entry per CDR3 protein. The data contain approximately 780,000 distinct CDR3 sequences, around 24% of them singletons. This sample also appeared in a second study, on T cells of mothers and their children.

Material for sequencing was blood. These receptors all stem from a boy under 18 in good health.

The rearrangement joins TRBV10-2 to TRBJ2-2; TRBD1 is a possible D gene (5 bases). The CDR3 length is 15 residues. Trimming pared 8 bases from V and 4 bases from J, leaving 17 bases between. Germline V gene sequence: CDR1 WSHSY, CDR2 SAAADI. The CDR3 sequence is CASGAETQATGELFF. CDR3 nucleotide sequence: TGCGCCAGCGGGGCGGAGACTCAGGCCACCGGGGAGCTGTTTTTT.

The sample holds a few counts of this clonotype. The chain joins TRBV10-1 to TRBJ2-2; D perhaps matches TRBD2 (5 bases). Germline CDR1 and CDR2: WNHNN and SYGVQD (reference sequence). The CDR3 spans 14 residues. The V gene lost 0 bases and the J gene lost 3 bases, with 5 bases spanning the gap. Here the CDR3 DNA reads TGCGCCAGCAGTGAGTCGAGGGACACCGGGGAGCTGTTTTTT. Translating gives CASSESRDTGELFF.

The chain couples TRBV5-1 to TRBJ2-2, with D hard to call. Per the germline V gene, CDR1 is SGHRS and CDR2 is YFSETQ. V lost 2 bases and J 9 bases, leaving 17 bases between the germline ends. This CDR3 is 15 amino acids long. The CDR3: CASSLDPTEVRELFF. The CDR3 DNA is TGCGCCAGCAGCTTAGACCCTACCGAAGTCCGGGAGCTGTTTTTT.

This clonotype was counted ten times or more. The chain recombines TRBV15 with TRBJ2-5, with 8 positions matching TRBD1. CDR3 size: 15 residues. Germline V lookup: CDR1 LNHNV, CDR2 YYDKDF (reference sequence). The junction had 10 bases not matched to a gene; V was cut back by 5 bases and J by 5 bases. CDR3 bases: TGTGCCACCAGCGGCGGACAGGGCCCCACGGAGACCCAGTACTTC. It translates to CATSGGQGPTETQYF.

The J gene is TRBJ2-3, the V gene TRBV6-1; D is unresolved. CDR1 is MNHNS, CDR2 SASEGT, per germline. The CDR3 length is 20 residues. V was shortened by 7 bases and J by 10 bases, with 39 bases between the two germline ends. The CDR3 is CASTKSPTHQRSSLRKAQYF. The DNA of the CDR3 is TGTGCCAGCACCAAAAGCCCTACACATCAACGAAGCAGTCTAAGAAAGGCGCAGTATTTT.

This clonotype has a handful of counts. The rearrangement links TRBV24-1 to TRBJ2-2; D gene ambiguous. Trimming shortened V by 4 bases and J by 0 bases, and 11 bases separated the two germline ends. CDR1 is KGHDR and CDR2 is SFDVKD in the germline V gene. CDR3 length equals 16 residues. The CDR3 loop reads CATSDSGFSNTGELFF. In DNA, the CDR3 is TGTGCCACCAGTGACTCAGGATTTTCGAACACCGGGGAGCTGTTTTTT.

This clonotype was counted a few times. The gene calls are TRBV7-9 and TRBJ2-7, with D unresolved. Trimming took 1 base from V and 4 from J, leaving 11 bases between them. The CDR3 is 14 amino acids. Germline V gene lookup returns CDR1 SEHNR and CDR2 FQNEAQ (reference sequence). The CDR3 loop reads CASSLGTADYEQYF. The CDR3 bases are TGTGCCAGCAGCTTAGGGACCGCGGATTACGAGCAGTACTTC.

This clonotype occurred a few times. The chain joins TRBV24-1 to TRBJ2-5; no clear D. V shed 5 bases and J shed 0 bases, with 6 bases lying between them. CDR1 KGHDR and CDR2 SFDVKD come from the germline V gene. This CDR3 region has 13 residues. The CDR3 spells CATSGSNQETQYF. CDR3 DNA: TGTGCCACCAGTGGCAGCAACCAAGAGACCCAGTACTTC.

This clonotype appeared a few times. V usage is TRBV10-2 and J usage is TRBJ2-7; D gene uncertain. CDR3 length: 12 amino acids. Trimming took 3 bases from V and 2 from J, leaving 5 bases between them. Germline CDR1 reads WSHSY; CDR2 reads SAAADI. For the CDR3, the DNA is TGCGCCAGCAGTGAAATTACCTACGAGCAGTACTTC. Residues: CASSEITYEQYF.

About this clonotype itself: One end of the junction fails to match germline, which may point to a read error. The chain couples TRBV29-1 to TRBJ2-5, with D possibly matching TRBD2 (5 bases). The closer fit of TRBJ2-7 to the DNA end suggests the J call may be wrong. The CDR3 runs to 11 residues. Per the germline V gene, CDR1 is SQVTM and CDR2 is ANQGSEA. The CDR3 spells CSAEEGYEQYF. DNA for the CDR3: TGCAGCGCTGAAGAGGGCTACGAGCAGTACTTC.

This clonotype has a handful of counts. The chain links TRBV15 to TRBJ2-3; 11 bases are shared with TRBD1. The CDR3 loop spans 16 amino acids. The V and J ends lost 3 bases and 6 bases, in that order; junction bases with no gene match: 8. Germline V gene lookup returns CDR1 LNHNV and CDR2 YYDKDF (reference sequence). The CDR3 DNA reads TGTGCCACCAGCAGGGGGTTTGGACAGGGGGCGGATACGCAGTATTTT. Translated, it gives CATSRGFGQGADTQYF.

This sequence joins TRBV4-2 and TRBJ2-7; D ambiguous. The CDR3 is made up of 15 amino acids. Germline V lookup: CDR1 LGHNA, CDR2 YNFKEQ. Trimming removed 5 bases at V and 4 bases at J, with 18 bases between. CDR3 bases: TGTGCCAGCAGCTTTCGGAGAGGTTTAGTTTACGAGCAGTACTTC. Amino acid sequence: CASSFRRGLVYEQYF.

The chain joins TRBV12-3 or TRBV12-4 to TRBJ2-4, with D unresolved. The germline V and J ends were trimmed by 6 bases and 8 bases, with 8 bases remaining between them. The CDR3 has 11 residues. The CDR3 DNA reads TGTGCCAGCAGAGCCCTGGACATTCAGTACTTC. Protein: CASRALDIQYF.

DNA for the CDR3: TGCGCCAGCAGCTTGCAGGGGGCGGTGGCAGAGACCCAGTACTTC. It is translated as CASSLQGAVAETQYF. The chain is built from TRBV5-1 and TRBJ2-5; the match to TRBD1 covers 8 bases. Germline V gene lookup returns CDR1 SGHRS and CDR2 YFSETQ. The CDR3 contains 15 residues. V was pared by 1 base and J by 4 bases, with 6 bases of the junction left unmatched.

A few counts support this clonotype. This rearrangement joins TRBV5-5 to TRBJ2-7; D may correspond to TRBD1 or TRBD2 (5 bases each). Trimming removed 6 bases at V and 6 bases at J, with 13 bases between. In germline, CDR1 is SGHKS, CDR2 YYEKEE (reference sequence). CDR3 length equals 12 residues. The CDR3 spells CASTEAGGEQYF. The CDR3 bases are TGTGCCAGCACGGAGGCTGGGGGCGAGCAGTACTTC.

This clonotype was picked up a small number of times. This rearrangement joins TRBV5-1 to TRBJ1-1; 9 positions agree with TRBD1. V shed 2 bases, J shed 4 bases, and the junction held 12 bases outside the gene matches. The germline V gene encodes CDR1 SGHRS and CDR2 YFSETQ. The CDR3 sequence is 17 residues long. The CDR3 sequence is CASSFRDRVDPSTEAFF. The CDR3, as DNA: TGCGCCAGCAGCTTCCGGGACAGGGTAGATCCGAGCACTGAAGCTTTCTTT.

This clonotype was seen a handful of times. The genes are TRBV7-8 and TRBJ2-1; 7 bases align to TRBD1. CDR3 size: 17 residues. The germline CDR1 and CDR2 sequences are SGHVS and FQNEAQ. With V trimmed by 2 bases and J by 7 bases, 14 bases remained unmatched. CDR3 amino acids: CASSLNPGTDFRNEQFF. The DNA for the CDR3 is TGTGCCAGCAGCTTAAATCCCGGGACAGACTTTCGGAATGAGCAGTTCTTC.

The CDR3 DNA is TGTGCCAGCAGCTCATATCTGACAGCCAAAAACATTCAGTACTTC. Translation: CASSSYLTAKNIQYF. The chain links TRBV7-9 to TRBJ2-4, with D uncertain. This CDR3 is built from 15 residues. CDR1 is SEHNR, CDR2 FQNEAQ, per germline (reference sequence). V was pared by 4 bases and J by 0 bases, with 10 bases between.

The chain is built from TRBV18 and TRBJ2-3, with TRBD2 as a possible D gene (5 bases). V was shortened by 1 base and J by 8 bases, with 16 bases between the two germline ends. Germline assignment: CDR1 KGHSH and CDR2 LQKENI. This CDR3 region has 15 residues. CDR3 coding DNA: TGTGCCAGCTCACCACGGTCCCGCCCGCGGGTTACGCAGTATTTT. Protein product: CASSPRSRPRVTQYF.

This clonotype was recorded many times. This sequence joins TRBV12-3 or TRBV12-4 and TRBJ2-1, with D hard to call. The CDR3 is 15 amino acids. V was cut by 1 base and J by 6 bases, with 13 bases left in between. CDR3 nucleotides: TGTGCCAGCAGTTTAGGCCAGGAGCTTACCAATGAGCAGTTCTTC. The encoded protein is CASSLGQELTNEQFF.

The chain employs TRBV29-1 and TRBJ1-3; a possible D gene is TRBD1 (5 bases). This CDR3 has 15 amino acids. Between the trimmed V and J ends, which lost 4 bases and 0 bases, there was a span of 13 bases. CDR1 and CDR2 (germline): SQVTM, ANQGSEA. The CDR3 DNA reads as TGCAGCGTTGGGACGGACACCTCCTCTGGAAACACCATATATTTT. Its protein is CSVGTDTSSGNTIYF.

The chain uses TRBV12-3 or TRBV12-4 and TRBJ1-6; no firm D call. CDR3 length: 15 residues. The V end lost 5 bases, the J end lost 11 bases, and 19 bases lay between the germline ends. The CDR3 is CASSPMSVGRTPLHF. The CDR3 bases are TGTGCCAGCAGTCCGATGTCCGTTGGGCGGACACCCCTCCACTTT.